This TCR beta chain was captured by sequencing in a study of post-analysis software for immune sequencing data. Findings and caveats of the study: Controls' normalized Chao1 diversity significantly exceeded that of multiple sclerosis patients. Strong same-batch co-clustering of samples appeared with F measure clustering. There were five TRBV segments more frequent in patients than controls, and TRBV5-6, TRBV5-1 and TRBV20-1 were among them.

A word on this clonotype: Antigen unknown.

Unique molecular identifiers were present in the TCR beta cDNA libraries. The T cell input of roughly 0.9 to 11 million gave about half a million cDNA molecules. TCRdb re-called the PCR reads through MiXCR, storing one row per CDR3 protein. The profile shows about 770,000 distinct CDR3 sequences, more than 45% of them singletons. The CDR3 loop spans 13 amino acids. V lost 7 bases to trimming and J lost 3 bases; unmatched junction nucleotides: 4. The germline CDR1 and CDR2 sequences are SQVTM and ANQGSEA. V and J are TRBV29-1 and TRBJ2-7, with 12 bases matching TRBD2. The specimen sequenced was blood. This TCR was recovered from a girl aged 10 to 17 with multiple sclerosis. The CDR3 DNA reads TGCAGCGACCCGGGACTAGCGGGCTACGAGCAGTACTTC. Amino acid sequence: CSDPGLAGYEQYF.